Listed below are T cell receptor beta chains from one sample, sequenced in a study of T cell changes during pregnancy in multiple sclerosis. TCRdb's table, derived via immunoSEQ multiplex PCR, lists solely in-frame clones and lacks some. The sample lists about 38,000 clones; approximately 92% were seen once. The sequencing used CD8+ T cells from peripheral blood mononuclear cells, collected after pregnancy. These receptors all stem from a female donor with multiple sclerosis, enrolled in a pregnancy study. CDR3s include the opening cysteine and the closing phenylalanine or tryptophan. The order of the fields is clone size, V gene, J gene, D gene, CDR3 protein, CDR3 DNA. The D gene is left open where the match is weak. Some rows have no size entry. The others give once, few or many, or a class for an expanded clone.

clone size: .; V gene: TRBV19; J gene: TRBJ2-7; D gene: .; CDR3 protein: CASSERGNIPEQYF; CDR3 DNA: TGTGCCAGTAGTGAGCGCGGGAATATTCCCGAGCAGTACTTC
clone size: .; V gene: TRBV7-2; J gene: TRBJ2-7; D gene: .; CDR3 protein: CASTSRTPKFPYEQYF; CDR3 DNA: TGTGCCAGCACCTCGAGGACTCCAAAATTTCCCTACGAGCAGTACTTC
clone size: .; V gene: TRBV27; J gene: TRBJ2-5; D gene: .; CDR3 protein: CASSPSARETQYF; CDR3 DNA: TGTGCCAGCAGTCCTTCAGCCAGGGAGACCCAGTACTTC
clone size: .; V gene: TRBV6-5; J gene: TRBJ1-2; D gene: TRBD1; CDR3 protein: CASSPGQGNYGYTF; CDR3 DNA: TGTGCCAGCAGTCCGGGACAGGGGAACTATGGCTACACCTTC
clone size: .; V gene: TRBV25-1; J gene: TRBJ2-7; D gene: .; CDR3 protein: CASSDSRNSYEQYF; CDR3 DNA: TGTGCCAGCAGTGATAGCAGAAATTCCTACGAGCAGTACTTC
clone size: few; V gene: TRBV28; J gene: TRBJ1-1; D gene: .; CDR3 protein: CASSFAVGNTEAFF; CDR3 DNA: TGTGCCAGCAGTTTCGCGGTTGGCAACACTGAAGCTTTCTTT
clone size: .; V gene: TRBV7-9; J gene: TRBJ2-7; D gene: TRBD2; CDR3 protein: CASSNLGASGREQYF; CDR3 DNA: TGTGCCAGCAGCAACTTGGGCGCTAGCGGTCGGGAGCAGTACTTC
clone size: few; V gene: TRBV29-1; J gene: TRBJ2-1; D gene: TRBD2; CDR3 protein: CSVEIPGRALYNEQFF; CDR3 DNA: TGCAGCGTTGAAATTCCCGGGAGGGCCCTCTACAATGAGCAGTTCTTC
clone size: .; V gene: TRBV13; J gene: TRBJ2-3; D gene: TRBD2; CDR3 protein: CASSYGPGGDTQYF; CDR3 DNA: TGTGCCAGCAGCTACGGCCCCGGGGGGGATACGCAGTATTTT
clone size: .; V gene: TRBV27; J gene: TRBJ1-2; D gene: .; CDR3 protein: CASSLSGDNGYTF; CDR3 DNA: TGTGCCAGCAGTTTATCAGGGGATAATGGCTACACCTTC
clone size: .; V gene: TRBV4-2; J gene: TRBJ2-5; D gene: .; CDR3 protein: CASSQESRGQETQYF; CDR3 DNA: TGTGCCAGCAGCCAAGAATCCAGGGGCCAAGAGACCCAGTACTTC
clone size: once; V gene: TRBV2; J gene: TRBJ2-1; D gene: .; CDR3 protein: CASSDGQGPYNEQFF; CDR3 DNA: TGTGCCAGCAGCGACGGGCAGGGCCCCTACAATGAGCAGTTCTTC
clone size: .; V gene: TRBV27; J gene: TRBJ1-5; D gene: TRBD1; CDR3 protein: CASSPRDREDQPQHF; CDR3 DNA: TGTGCCAGCAGTCCCCGGGACAGGGAGGATCAGCCCCAGCATTTT
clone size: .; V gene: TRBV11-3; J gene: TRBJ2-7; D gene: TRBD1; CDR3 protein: CASSIGQGALYEQYF; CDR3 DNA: TGTGCCAGCAGCATCGGACAGGGGGCGCTTTACGAGCAGTACTTC
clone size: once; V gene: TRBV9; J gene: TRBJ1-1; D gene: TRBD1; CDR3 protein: CASSVAAGGTEAFF; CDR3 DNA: TGTGCCAGCAGCGTAGCTGCAGGGGGCACTGAAGCTTTCTTT
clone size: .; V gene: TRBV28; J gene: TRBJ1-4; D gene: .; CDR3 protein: CASSLGLRMGTNEKLFF; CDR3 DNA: TGTGCCAGCAGTTTAGGACTCAGGATGGGGACTAATGAAAAACTGTTTTTT
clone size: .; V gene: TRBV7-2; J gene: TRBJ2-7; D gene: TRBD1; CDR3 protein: CASSLRTGGYEQYF; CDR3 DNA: TGTGCCAGCAGCTTAAGGACAGGGGGGTACGAGCAGTACTTC
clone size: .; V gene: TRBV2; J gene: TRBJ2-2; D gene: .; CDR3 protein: CASIPEIADDGELFF; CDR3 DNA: TGTGCCAGCATCCCAGAAATAGCCGACGACGGGGAGCTGTTTTTT
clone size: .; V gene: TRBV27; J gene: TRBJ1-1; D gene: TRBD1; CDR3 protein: CASSLTTGGLEAFF; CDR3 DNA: TGTGCCAGCAGTTTAACGACAGGGGGACTAGAAGCTTTCTTT
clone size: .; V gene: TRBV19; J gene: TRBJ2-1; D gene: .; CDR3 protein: CASSMRRASYNEQFF; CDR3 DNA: TGTGCCAGTAGTATGAGGAGGGCCTCCTACAATGAGCAGTTCTTC
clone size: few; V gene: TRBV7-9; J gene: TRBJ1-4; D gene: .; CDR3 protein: CASSLPPAGTNEKLFF; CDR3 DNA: TGTGCCAGCAGCTTACCCCCGGCGGGCACTAATGAAAAACTGTTTTTT
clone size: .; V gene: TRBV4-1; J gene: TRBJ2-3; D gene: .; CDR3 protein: CASSLPSDTQYF; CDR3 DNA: TGCGCCAGCAGCCTCCCGTCGGATACGCAGTATTTT
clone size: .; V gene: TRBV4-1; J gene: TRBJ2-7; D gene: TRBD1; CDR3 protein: CASSQVAGQGTAEQYF; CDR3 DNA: TGCGCCAGCAGCCAAGTGGCGGGACAGGGGACGGCCGAGCAGTACTTC
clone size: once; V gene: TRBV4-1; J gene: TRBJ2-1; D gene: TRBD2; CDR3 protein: CASSQYSGGPWNEQFF; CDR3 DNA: TGCGCCAGCAGCCAATACAGCGGGGGGCCCTGGAATGAGCAGTTCTTC
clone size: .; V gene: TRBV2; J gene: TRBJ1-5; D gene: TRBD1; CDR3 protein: CASSPGQGADQPQHF; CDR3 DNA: TGTGCCAGCAGCCCCGGACAGGGGGCGGATCAGCCCCAGCATTTT
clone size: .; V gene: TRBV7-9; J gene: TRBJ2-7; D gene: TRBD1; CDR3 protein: CASSSPGTGRYYEQYF; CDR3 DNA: TGTGCCAGCAGCTCCCCGGGGACAGGGAGGTACTACGAGCAGTACTTC
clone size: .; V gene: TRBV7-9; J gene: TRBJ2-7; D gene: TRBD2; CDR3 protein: CASSYAGGPPHEQYF; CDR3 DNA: TGTGCCAGCAGCTACGCGGGAGGCCCACCCCACGAGCAGTACTTC
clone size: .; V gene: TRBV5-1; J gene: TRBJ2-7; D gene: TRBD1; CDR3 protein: CASSPSGGQNEQYF; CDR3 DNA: TGCGCCAGCAGCCCGTCAGGGGGCCAGAACGAGCAGTACTTC
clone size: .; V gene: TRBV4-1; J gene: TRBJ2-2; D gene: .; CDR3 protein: CASSHAQNTGELFF; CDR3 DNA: TGCGCCAGCAGCCATGCACAGAACACCGGGGAGCTGTTTTTT
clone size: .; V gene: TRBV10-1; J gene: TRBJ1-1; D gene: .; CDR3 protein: CASMTEPPPNTEAFF; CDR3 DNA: TGCGCCAGCATGACAGAACCCCCTCCGAACACTGAAGCTTTCTTT
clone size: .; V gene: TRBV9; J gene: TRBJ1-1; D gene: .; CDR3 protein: CASSGEGSRTEAFF; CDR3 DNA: TGTGCCAGCAGCGGAGAAGGGAGTAGGACTGAAGCTTTCTTT
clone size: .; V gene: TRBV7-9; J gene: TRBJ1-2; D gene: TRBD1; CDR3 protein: CASSPGQGHYGYTF; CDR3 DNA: TGTGCCAGCAGCCCGGGACAGGGACACTATGGCTACACCTTC
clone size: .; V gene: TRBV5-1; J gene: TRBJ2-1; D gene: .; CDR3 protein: CASSLDRNEQFF; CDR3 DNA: TGCGCCAGCAGCTTGGATCGCAATGAGCAGTTCTTC
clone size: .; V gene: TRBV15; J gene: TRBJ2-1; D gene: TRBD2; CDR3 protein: CATSSLAGGSYNEQFF; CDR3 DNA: TGTGCCACCAGCAGTCTAGCGGGGGGTTCCTACAATGAGCAGTTCTTC
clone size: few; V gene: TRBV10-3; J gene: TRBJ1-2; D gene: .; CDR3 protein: CAISESSDGYTF; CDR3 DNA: TGTGCCATCAGTGAGTCGTCCGATGGCTACACCTTC
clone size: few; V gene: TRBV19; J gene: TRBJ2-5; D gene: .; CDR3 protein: CASSRRDNQETQYF; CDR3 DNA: TGTGCCAGTAGTAGACGGGACAACCAAGAGACCCAGTACTTC
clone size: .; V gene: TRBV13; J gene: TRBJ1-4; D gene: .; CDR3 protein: CASSLSENRGEKLFF; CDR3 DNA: TGTGCCAGCAGCCTAAGCGAAAACCGGGGGGAAAAACTGTTTTTT
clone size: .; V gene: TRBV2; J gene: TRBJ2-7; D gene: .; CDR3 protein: CASRDNPYEQYF; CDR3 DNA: TGTGCCAGCAGGGACAACCCCTACGAGCAGTACTTC
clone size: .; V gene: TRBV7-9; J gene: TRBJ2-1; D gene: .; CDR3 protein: CASSWVGGEQFF; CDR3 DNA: TGTGCCAGCAGTTGGGTGGGGGGTGAGCAGTTCTTC
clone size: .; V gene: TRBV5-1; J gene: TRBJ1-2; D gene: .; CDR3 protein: CASSLGDMRLIQANYGYTF; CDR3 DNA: TGCGCCAGCAGCTTGGGGGACATGCGGCTTATTCAAGCTAACTATGGCTACACCTTC
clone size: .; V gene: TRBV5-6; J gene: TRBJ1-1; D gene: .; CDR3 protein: CASSLASVAFF; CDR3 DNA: TGTGCCAGCAGCTTGGCCTCGGTGGCTTTCTTT
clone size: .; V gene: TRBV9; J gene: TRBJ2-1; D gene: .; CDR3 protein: CASSVAVYNEQFF; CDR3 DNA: TGTGCCAGCAGCGTAGCCGTTTACAATGAGCAGTTCTTC
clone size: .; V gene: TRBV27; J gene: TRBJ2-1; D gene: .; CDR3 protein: CASRTVYNEQFF; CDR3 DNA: TGTGCCAGCAGGACAGTTTACAATGAGCAGTTCTTC
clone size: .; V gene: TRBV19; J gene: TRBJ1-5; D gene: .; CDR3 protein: CASATTSGGQPQHF; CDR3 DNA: TGTGCCAGTGCCACCACGTCGGGTGGGCAGCCCCAGCATTTT
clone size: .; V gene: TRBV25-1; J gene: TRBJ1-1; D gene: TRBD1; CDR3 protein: CASREDRWNTEAFF; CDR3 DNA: TGTGCCAGCAGAGAGGACAGGTGGAACACTGAAGCTTTCTTT
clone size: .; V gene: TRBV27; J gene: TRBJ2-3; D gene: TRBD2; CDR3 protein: CASSPTSGVTDTQYF; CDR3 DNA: TGTGCCAGCAGTCCAACTAGCGGGGTCACAGATACGCAGTATTTT
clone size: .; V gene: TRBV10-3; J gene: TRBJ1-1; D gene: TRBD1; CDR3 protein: CAIGDRDNTEAFF; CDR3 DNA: TGTGCCATCGGGGACAGGGACAACACTGAAGCTTTCTTT
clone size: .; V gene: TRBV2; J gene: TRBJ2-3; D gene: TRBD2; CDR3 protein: CASSPGTSGGYTQYF; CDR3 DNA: TGTGCCAGCAGCCCGGGGACTAGCGGGGGTTATACGCAGTATTTT
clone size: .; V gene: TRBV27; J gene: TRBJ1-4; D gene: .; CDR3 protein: CASRGRELEKLFF; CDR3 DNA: TGTGCCAGCAGGGGGCGAGAACTTGAAAAACTGTTTTTT
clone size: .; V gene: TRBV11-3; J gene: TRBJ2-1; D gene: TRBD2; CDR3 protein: CASSPRTSGSEQFF; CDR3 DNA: TGTGCCAGCAGCCCACGGACTAGCGGGAGCGAGCAGTTCTTC
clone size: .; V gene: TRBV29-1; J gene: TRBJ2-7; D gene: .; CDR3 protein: CSVEDRARGYEQYF; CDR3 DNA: TGCAGCGTTGAAGACAGGGCAAGGGGCTACGAGCAGTACTTC
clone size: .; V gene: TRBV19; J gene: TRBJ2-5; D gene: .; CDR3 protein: CASSSSETREETQYF; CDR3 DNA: TGTGCCAGTAGTTCGTCAGAGACTAGGGAAGAGACCCAGTACTTC
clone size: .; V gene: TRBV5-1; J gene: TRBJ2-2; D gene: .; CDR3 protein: CASSLDSRAGELFF; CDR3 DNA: TGCGCCAGCAGCTTGGATAGTCGGGCCGGGGAGCTGTTTTTT
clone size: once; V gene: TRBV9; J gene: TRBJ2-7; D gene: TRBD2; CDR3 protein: CASSSGLAGNEQYF; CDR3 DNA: TGTGCCAGCAGCTCGGGACTAGCGGGCAACGAGCAGTACTTC
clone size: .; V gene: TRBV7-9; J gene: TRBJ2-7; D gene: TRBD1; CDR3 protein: CASSRGGGSLWEQYF; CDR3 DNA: TGTGCCAGCAGCCGAGGGGGCGGAAGCCTCTGGGAGCAGTACTTC